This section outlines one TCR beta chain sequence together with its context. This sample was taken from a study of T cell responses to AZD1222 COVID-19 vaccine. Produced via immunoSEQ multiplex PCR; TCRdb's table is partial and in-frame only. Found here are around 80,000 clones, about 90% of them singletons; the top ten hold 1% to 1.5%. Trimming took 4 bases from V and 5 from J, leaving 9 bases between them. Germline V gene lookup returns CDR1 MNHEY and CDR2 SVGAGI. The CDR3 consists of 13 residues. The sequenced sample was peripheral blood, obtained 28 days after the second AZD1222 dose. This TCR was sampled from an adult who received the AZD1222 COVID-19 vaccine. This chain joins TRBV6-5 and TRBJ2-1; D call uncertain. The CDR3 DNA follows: TGTGCCAGCAGTTCATACAGAAACAATGAGCAGTTCTTC. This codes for CASSSYRNNEQFF.